This note documents a single T cell receptor beta chain sequence. Its antigen has not been determined. The sample holds no much larger clone one base away, and base qualities are not on file. Each collaborating institution followed its own protocols to collect whole blood in K2EDTA tubes. For TCRbeta analysis, collaborators shipped samples as frozen whole blood, isolated PBMCs, or DNA extracted from either of those sample types. The entry originates in a study of blood T cell repertoires in COVID-19 (dated by TCRdb to about 2020). As for the study more broadly: Samples from collaborators originated in the United States, Italy and Spain and spanned both the acute and convalescent phases of COVID-19. The material from the prospective study consisted of cDNA or gDNA derived from T cells, B-cell-depleted T cells, or PBMCs. The dataset comprised deeply sampled blood TCRbeta repertoires from subjects exposed to, actively infected with, or recovered from COVID-19. The repertoires were released in a freely available public database meant as a resource for research on the immune response to SARS-CoV-2. Samples came from the ongoing ImmuneRACE study (first 160 participants) plus 1,254 subjects from 6 global collaborators. A de-identified subject ID, COVID-19 status, age in years and sex were almost always included in the sample metadata. Where HLA class I and class II types were available, the types were taken from metadata supplied by the sample provider, not from assay-based typing.

The full study reports these points: How much clinical and demographic metadata was included differed by source and by participant, and the metadata was provided uncurated.

TCRbeta CDR3 regions were amplified from genomic DNA by means of the immunoSEQ Assay, a bias-controlled multiplex PCR. In the original analysis: Within the assay, amplification of reference gene primers was used to estimate how many nucleated cells each sample contained. To quantify the absolute abundance of each unique TCRbeta CDR3 rearrangement, sequence reads were collapsed and filtered. For each sample, productive Simpson clonality was calculated as the square root of Simpson's diversity index across productive rearrangements. Not all clones reach the TCRdb copy of this immuneACCESS table, which keeps in-frame sequences only. Checked studies attribute under half of the gap to unresolved V genes and leave the rest unexplained. V, J and clone size are those of that table, while D and trimming were read from the DNA. Across this sample there are some 170,000 clones, with about 81% seen only once. The top ten clones comprise roughly 9% of the sample.

Taken from the germline V gene, the CDR1 and CDR2 loops are SGHTA and FQGNSA. From the cysteine up to the phenylalanine, the CDR3 has a length of 15 residues. The retained sequence is limited to the CDR3, 45 bases, with the frame set at the first base. V is cut by 4 bases and J by 1 base, and the space between the germline ends is 11 bases. This receptor was taken from a woman between 65 and 79 years old with acute or convalescent COVID-19. The sequence joins TRBV7-2 to TRBJ1-3; TRBD1 could be the D gene, as 5 bases match. Material: peripheral blood. The CDR3 amino acid sequence is: CASSSSTGSGNTIYF. The DNA sequence follows: TGTGCCAGCAGCTCATCAACAGGTTCTGGAAACACCATATATTTT.